These T cell receptor beta chains were read from a single sample in a study of T cells in Graves' hyperthyroidism and ophthalmopathy. TCRdb re-called the multiplex PCR reads through MiXCR, storing one row per CDR3 protein. This repertoire shows a few hundred thousand distinct CDR3 sequences, 20% found once; its top ten account for 26%. Sequencing used blood. Source of these receptors: a man aged 18 to 29 with Graves' hyperthyroidism. The CDR3 runs from the conserved cysteine through the conserved F or W. The D gene is left open where the match is weak. Not every row has a clone size; where given, it reads once, few, many or a size class.

D	length	V	size	J	DNA	CDR3
TRBD2	18	TRBV27	NA	TRBJ2-2	TGTGCCAGCAAGCAAACGGGGGGGCAATCGGATCCGGGCGGGGAGCTGTTTTTT	CASKQTGGQSDPGGELFF
TRBD1	13	TRBV10-3	many	TRBJ2-2	TGTGCCATCAGCAAGGGGGCCGACGGGGAGCTGTTTTTT	CAISKGADGELFF
NA	14	TRBV27	many	TRBJ2-7	TGTGCCAGCAGTTACCAGGGAGAGGGCTACGAGCAGTACTTC	CASSYQGEGYEQYF
TRBD2	14	TRBV12-3/TRBV12-4	NA	TRBJ2-7	TGTGCCAGCAGTTTTAGCGGGATAGCCTACGAGCAGTACTTC	CASSFSGIAYEQYF
NA	13	TRBV12-3/TRBV12-4	NA	TRBJ2-5	TGTGCCAGCAAGTCGGAGATCCAAGAGACCCAGTACTTC	CASKSEIQETQYF
NA	13	TRBV7-7	NA	TRBJ2-7	TGTGCTAGCAGCTTCACCGACAGAAGCGAGCAGTACTTC	CASSFTDRSEQYF
NA	14	TRBV2	few	TRBJ2-5	TGTGCCAGCAGGAGACAGTTCTCCTTGGAGACCCAGTACTTC	CASRRQFSLETQYF
TRBD1	15	TRBV19	NA	TRBJ1-1	TGTGCCAGTAGGTCGGATCCAGGGGGCTACACTGAAGCTTTCTTT	CASRSDPGGYTEAFF
NA	12	TRBV28	few	TRBJ1-2	TGTGCCAGCAAAGACAATATCTATGGCTACACCTTC	CASKDNIYGYTF
TRBD2	16	TRBV27	many	TRBJ2-7	TGTGCCAGCAGTTCGGGACTAGCGGGGGGTTTCTACGAGCAGTACTTC	CASSSGLAGGFYEQYF
NA	15	TRBV28	many	TRBJ1-1	TGTGCCAGCAGTCCTACTAACGGACAGACCACTGAAGCTTTCTTT	CASSPTNGQTTEAFF
TRBD2	15	TRBV20-1	many	TRBJ2-5	TGCAGTGCCAGGACTAGCGGGGGCCCGAGAGAGACCCAGTACTTC	CSARTSGGPRETQYF
NA	14	TRBV28	NA	TRBJ1-1	TGTGCCAGCAGCCCCATAGGCATCTCCTTTGAAGCTTTCTTT	CASSPIGISFEAFF
NA	14	TRBV27	many	TRBJ1-2	TGTGCCAGCAGTTCTCCGGGGCTCCAAGAGGGCTACACCTTC	CASSSPGLQEGYTF
NA	14	TRBV2	many	TRBJ1-1	TGTGCCAGCAATGAGGATTTCAGGAGTTCTGAAGCTTTCTTT	CASNEDFRSSEAFF
NA	15	TRBV6-5	few	TRBJ1-2	TGTGCCAGCAGTTACTCGTATGGCTTTGAGGCTGGCTACACCTTC	CASSYSYGFEAGYTF
TRBD1	18	TRBV6-4	many	TRBJ2-7	TGTGCCAGCAGCTCCCAACCCCCCGGGACAGATCCTCCCTGGGAGCAGTACTTC	CASSSQPPGTDPPWEQYF
NA	13	TRBV4-3	many	TRBJ1-5	TGCGCCAGCAGCCAAGACGGGGGCCAGCCCCAGCATTTT	CASSQDGGQPQHF
NA	16	TRBV5-6	NA	TRBJ1-2	TGTGCCAGCAGCGTTGGGACCGGGACATCCTTCTATGGCTACACCTTC	CASSVGTGTSFYGYTF
NA	14	TRBV29-1	many	TRBJ1-3	TGCAGCGTTGGGCACGCGGGGCTTGGAAACACCATATATTTT	CSVGHAGLGNTIYF
NA	12	TRBV20-1	many	TRBJ1-1	TGCAGTGCGGTGGAAGCCAACACTGAAGCTTTCTTT	CSAVEANTEAFF
TRBD2	13	TRBV28	few	TRBJ2-5	TGTGCCAGCAGTTCGGGAGGTTGGGAGACCCAGTACTTC	CASSSGGWETQYF
TRBD2	14	TRBV20-1	few	TRBJ2-7	TGCAGTGCTAGAGATGGGCGGGAGGCGGGAGAGCAGTACTTC	CSARDGREAGEQYF
NA	19	TRBV6-2/TRBV6-3	few	TRBJ1-6	TGTGCCAGCAGTTACTCGTTTGGGGGGCCCTCAACATATAATTCACCCCTCCACTTT	CASSYSFGGPSTYNSPLHF
NA	15	TRBV2	many	TRBJ2-7	TGTGCCAGCAGTGAAGCCCGGACACCGACCTACGAGCAGTACTTC	CASSEARTPTYEQYF
NA	15	TRBV7-9	NA	TRBJ2-5	TGTGCCAGCAGCTTAACCCCAACAGGTTCCGAGACCCAGTACTTC	CASSLTPTGSETQYF
NA	12	TRBV30	NA	TRBJ1-4	TGTGCCTACGGGAGGGAGGGAGAAAAACTGTTTTTT	CAYGREGEKLFF
NA	13	TRBV2	many	TRBJ1-5	TGTGCCGGGTCCGGGGGAGGCAATCAGCCCCAGCATTTT	CAGSGGGNQPQHF
TRBD1	15	TRBV7-9	few	TRBJ2-7	TGTGCCAGCAGCGAGGGACAGGAGAGCTCCTACGAGCAGTACTTC	CASSEGQESSYEQYF
NA	14	TRBV10-3	few	TRBJ2-7	TGTGCCATCAGTGGGGAGGTTGGATCCTACGAGCAGTACTTC	CAISGEVGSYEQYF
NA	12	TRBV10-3	many	TRBJ1-2	TGTGCCATCGCACCGGGAAGCTATGGCTACACCTTC	CAIAPGSYGYTF
TRBD1	18	TRBV27	NA	TRBJ1-1	TGTGCCAGCAGTTTTCTGGGCGGGATAGGCAGGGGGGACACTGAAGCTTTCTTT	CASSFLGGIGRGDTEAFF
NA	14	TRBV3-1	NA	TRBJ1-2	TGTGCCAGCAGCGTCAGGGGCAGAGTCTATGGCTACACCTTC	CASSVRGRVYGYTF
NA	13	TRBV12-3/TRBV12-4	many	TRBJ1-2	TGTGCCAGCAGTTTAACCGGGGAGAAAGGCTACACCTTC	CASSLTGEKGYTF
NA	14	TRBV5-1	once	TRBJ1-1	TGCGCCAGCAGCCAACAGGCGATGAACACTGAAGCTTGCTTT	CASSQQAMNTEACF
TRBD2	15	TRBV6-1	NA	TRBJ2-5	TGTGCCAGCAGCAGACTAGCGGGGGGAGAAGAGACCCAGTACTTC	CASSRLAGGEETQYF
NA	14	TRBV6-5	many	TRBJ1-5	TGTGCCAGCAGTTACGGAGGAAGCAATCAGCCCCAGCATTTT	CASSYGGSNQPQHF
NA	15	TRBV12-3/TRBV12-4	NA	TRBJ2-2	TGTGCCATCCCGTCGAGGGGAGTCTCAACCGGGGAGCTGTTTTTT	CAIPSRGVSTGELFF